This T cell receptor (beta chain) was identified in a study of CD8 T cells in Susac syndrome. Sequencing targeted TCR beta in T cells from blood (CD8+ and CD4+). Patients with stable or active relapsing-remitting disease, all of them treatment-naive, made up the multiple sclerosis controls. Random hexamers were used to reverse transcribe 0.5 to 1 ug of RNA. Amplification of TCR beta CDR3 was carried out by immunoSEQ multiplex PCR, which covered 54 Vbeta and 13 Jbeta segments. TCRdb recomputed calls from the immunoSEQ multiplex PCR reads with MiXCR, one row per CDR3 protein. The sample has roughly 300,000 distinct CDR3 sequences; more than 75% are singletons. The germline gives CDR1 SGHKS, CDR2 YYEKEE (reference sequence). V was cut by 4 bases and J by 8 bases, with 15 bases left in between. This CDR3 is 13 amino acids long.

This TCR was recovered from a human donor with multiple sclerosis. Sequenced material: CD8+ T cells from PBMCs. The rearrangement uses TRBV5-5 and TRBJ1-1; D is ambiguous. Here the CDR3 reads CASSRHRGIEAFF. CDR3 nucleotide sequence: TGTGCCAGCAGCCGGCACCGGGGTATCGAAGCTTTCTTT. Together with reference TRBV5-5 and TRBJ1-1, the CDR3 gives the full variable domain: DAGVTQSPTHLIKTRGQQVTLRCSPISGHKSVSWYQQVLGQGPQFIFQYYEKEERGRGNFPDRFSARQFPNYSSELNVNALLLGDSALYLCASSRHRGIEAFFGQGTRLTVV.